This T cell receptor (beta chain) emerged from a study of blood T cell repertoires in COVID-19. On the study more broadly: Acute and convalescent COVID-19 specimens originated in the United States, Italy and Spain.

Remarks on this clone: The junction departs from the called germline gene at one end, perhaps through a read error.

Germline assignment: CDR1 SSHAT and CDR2 FNYEAQ (reference sequence). The CDR3 is 14 amino acids. Measured with immunoSEQ multiplex PCR; TCRdb has only the in-frame clones, and not every one. The profile shows under 250,000 clones, around nine tenths of them singletons. This clonotype was sampled from an older woman who had recovered from COVID-19. This chain uses TRBV7-7 with TRBJ2-7; TRBD1 aligns across 9 bases. The specimen sequenced was peripheral blood. As DNA, the CDR3 is TGTGCTAGCAGCCCCCGGACAGGGGACACCGAGCAGTACTTC. It translates to CASSPRTGDTEQYF. The variable domain in full, with the rest retrieved from reference TRBV7-7 and TRBJ2-7, is GAGVSQSPRYKVTKRGQDVTLRCDPISSHATLYWYQQALGQGPEFLTYFNYEAQPDKSGLPSDRFSAERPEGSISTLTIQRTEQRDSAMYRCASSPRTGDTEQYFGPGTRLTVT.